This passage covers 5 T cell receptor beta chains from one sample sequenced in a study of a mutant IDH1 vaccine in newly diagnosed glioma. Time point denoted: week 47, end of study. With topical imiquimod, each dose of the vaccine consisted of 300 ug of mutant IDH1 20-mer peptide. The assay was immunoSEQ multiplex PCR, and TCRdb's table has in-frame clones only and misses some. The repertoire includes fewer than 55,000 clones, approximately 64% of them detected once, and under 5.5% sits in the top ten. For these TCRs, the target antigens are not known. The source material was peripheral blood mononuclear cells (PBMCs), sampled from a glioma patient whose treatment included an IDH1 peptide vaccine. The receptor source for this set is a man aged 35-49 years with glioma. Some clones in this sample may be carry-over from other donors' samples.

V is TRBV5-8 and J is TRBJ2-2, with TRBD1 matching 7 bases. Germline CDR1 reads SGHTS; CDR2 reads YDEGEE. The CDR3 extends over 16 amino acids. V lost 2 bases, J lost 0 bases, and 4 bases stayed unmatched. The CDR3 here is CASSFKGAANTGELFF. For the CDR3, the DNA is TGTGCCAGCAGCTTTAAGGGGGCAGCGAACACCGGGGAGCTGTTTTTT.

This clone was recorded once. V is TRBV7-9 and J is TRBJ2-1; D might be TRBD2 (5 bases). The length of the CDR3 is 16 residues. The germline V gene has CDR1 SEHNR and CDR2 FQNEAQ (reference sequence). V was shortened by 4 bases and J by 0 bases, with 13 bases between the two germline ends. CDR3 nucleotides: TGTGCCAGCAGCTCAGGCCCGGGGAGCTCCTACAATGAGCAGTTCTTC. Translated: CASSSGPGSSYNEQFF.

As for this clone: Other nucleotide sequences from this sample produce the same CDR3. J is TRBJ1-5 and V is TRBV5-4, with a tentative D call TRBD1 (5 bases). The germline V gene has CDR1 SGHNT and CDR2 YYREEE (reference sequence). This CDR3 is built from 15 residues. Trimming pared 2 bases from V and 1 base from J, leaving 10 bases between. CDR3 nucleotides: TGTGCCAGCAGCTTAGGAGGGACGAGCAATCAGCCCCAGCATTTT. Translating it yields CASSLGGTSNQPQHF. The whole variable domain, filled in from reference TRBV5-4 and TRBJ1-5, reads ETGVTQSPTHLIKTRGQQVTLRCSSQSGHNTVSWYQQALGQGPQFIFQYYREEENGRGNFPPRFSGLQFPNYSSELNVNALELDDSALYLCASSLGGTSNQPQHFGDGTRLSIL.

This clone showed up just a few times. The CDR3 DNA reads TGTGCCACTGGGGGGTCTTACGAGCAGTACTTC. This encodes CATGGSYEQYF. This chain links TRBV2 with TRBJ2-7, with D possibly being TRBD2 (6 bases). Germline CDR1 and CDR2: SNHLY and FYNNEI. The CDR3 is made up of 11 amino acids. Trimming left V 10 bases short and J 4 bases short, with 11 bases between.

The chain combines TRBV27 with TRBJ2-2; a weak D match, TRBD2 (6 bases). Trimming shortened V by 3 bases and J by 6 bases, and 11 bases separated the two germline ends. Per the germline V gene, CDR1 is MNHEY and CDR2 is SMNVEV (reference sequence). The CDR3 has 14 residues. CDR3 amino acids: CASSFRDFPGELFF. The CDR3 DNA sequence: TGTGCCAGCAGTTTCAGGGACTTCCCCGGGGAGCTGTTTTTT.